This entry lists 17 T cell receptor beta chains sequenced from one sample in a study of PD-1 blockade in classical Hodgkin lymphoma. Profiling relied on immunoSEQ multiplex PCR, and the TCRdb table lists in-frame clones only, not all of them. This table holds around 91,000 clones, roughly 89% found once. Relapses following autologous stem cell transplantation were seen in all patients, with brentuximab vedotin exposure varying. The sample consisted of peripheral blood mononuclear cells (PBMCs), taken at baseline. The receptors shown here come from a human donor with classical Hodgkin lymphoma.

V and J are TRBV5-1 and TRBJ1-2; D ambiguous. The germline gives CDR1 SGHRS, CDR2 YFSETQ. The V gene lost 0 bases and the J gene lost 8 bases, with 17 bases spanning the gap. The CDR3 is 15 residues long. Written as DNA, the CDR3 is TGCGCCAGCAGCTTGGAGACCGCGGGGTTGAGGGGCTACACCTTC. Translated, it gives CASSLETAGLRGYTF.

The J gene is TRBJ1-5, the V gene TRBV29-1; 8 bases align to TRBD1. Unmatched junction bases numbered 3, after V lost 3 bases and J lost 5 bases. The CDR3 length is 13 residues. Looked up from germline, CDR1 is SQVTM and CDR2 is ANQGSEA. The CDR3 DNA follows: TGCAGCGTTGAGGGGACAGGAGATCAGCCCCAGCATTTT. Translating gives CSVEGTGDQPQHF.

The V gene is TRBV6-6, the J gene TRBJ2-1; 11 bases map to TRBD2. The trim removed 0 bases at V and 11 bases at J, leaving 6 bases unmatched. Germline lookup yields CDR1 MNHNY and CDR2 SVGAGI (reference sequence). The CDR3 runs 15 residues. The CDR3 reads CASSYSGGLADQQFF. The CDR3 nucleotides are TGTGCCAGCAGTTACTCGGGGGGACTAGCGGACCAGCAGTTCTTC.

With respect to this clone: The same CDR3 also results from other DNA sequences found in this sample. The gene calls are TRBV27 and TRBJ1-2; tentative D call: TRBD1 (6 bases). V lost 6 bases and J 7 bases, leaving 27 bases between the germline ends. The CDR3 consists of 17 residues. Germline V gene sequence: CDR1 MNHEY, CDR2 SMNVEV (reference sequence). The CDR3 DNA is TGTGCCAGCAGACACCCCGGCCGGGGACAAGGTATCGGTGGCTACACCTTC. It yields the protein CASRHPGRGQGIGGYTF.

The V gene is TRBV5-1, the J gene TRBJ2-1; D not certain. This CDR3 is built from 13 residues. V lost 1 base and J 0 bases, leaving 2 bases between the germline ends. CDR1 and CDR2 (germline): SGHRS, YFSETQ. CDR3 sequence (DNA): TGCGCCAGCAGCTTGACCTCCTACAATGAGCAGTTCTTC. This codes for CASSLTSYNEQFF.

The chain links TRBV5-8 to TRBJ2-7; D might be TRBD2 (5 bases). The CDR3 runs to 14 residues. V lost 0 bases and J 5 bases, leaving 12 bases between the germline ends. Germline CDR1 reads SGHTS; CDR2 reads YDEGEE. CDR3 DNA: TGTGCCAGCAGCTTGGATCTAGCCTCGAACGAGCAGTACTTC. Its protein product is CASSLDLASNEQYF.

V and J are TRBV11-2 and TRBJ2-1; D call uncertain. Trimming shortened V by 0 bases and J by 10 bases, and 10 bases separated the two germline ends. The CDR3 is 13 residues long. Germline V gives CDR1 SGHAT, CDR2 FQNNGV. This CDR3 is CASSLDPVVEQFF. The CDR3 DNA is TGTGCCAGCAGCTTAGATCCGGTAGTCGAGCAGTTCTTC. Combining the CDR3 with reference TRBV11-2 and TRBJ2-1 gives the whole variable domain EAGVAQSPRYKIIEKRQSVAFWCNPISGHATLYWYQQILGQGPKLLIQFQNNGVVDDSQLPKDRFSAERLKGVDSTLKIQPAKLEDSAVYLCASSLDPVVEQFFGPGTRLTVL.

The CDR3 DNA sequence: TGTGCCAGCAGCCCTCAGGGGGCCCTTAGCTCTGGGGCCAACGTCCTGACTTTC. This translates into CASSPQGALSSGANVLTF. The J gene is TRBJ2-6, the V gene TRBV7-2; 8 nucleotides align to TRBD1. Losses at the gene ends were 5 bases for V and 0 bases for J; bases not matched to a gene: 9. This CDR3 has 18 residues. Germline V gene sequence: CDR1 SGHTA, CDR2 FQGNSA.

The V gene is TRBV27, the J gene TRBJ2-1, with D unresolved. Trimming pared 4 bases from V and 6 bases from J, leaving 16 bases between. This CDR3 contains 15 residues. Germline CDR1 reads MNHEY; CDR2 reads SMNVEV (reference sequence). The CDR3 is CASSSLQVWINEQFF. CDR3 bases: TGTGCCAGCAGTTCTCTCCAGGTGTGGATCAATGAGCAGTTCTTC.

V and J are TRBV6-6 and TRBJ1-1, with D possibly matching TRBD1 (5 bases). Trimming left V 5 bases short and J 0 bases short, with 16 bases between. The V gene's germline CDR1 is MNHNY and CDR2 SVGAGI (reference sequence). The CDR3 sequence is 16 residues long. The CDR3 reads CASSQPFRVVNTEAFF. The DNA of the CDR3 is TGTGCCAGCAGTCAACCCTTCAGGGTAGTGAACACTGAAGCTTTCTTT.

This clone was seen once. This chain joins TRBV4-1 and TRBJ2-5; 7 nucleotides agree with TRBD1. V lost 0 bases to trimming and J lost 5 bases; unmatched junction nucleotides: 6. Per germline, CDR1 MGHRA and CDR2 YSYEKL. The CDR3 extends over 15 amino acids. The CDR3 protein is CASSQDQGVAETQYF. CDR3 bases: TGCGCCAGCAGCCAAGATCAGGGGGTTGCGGAGACCCAGTACTTC.

The chain links TRBV7-2 to TRBJ2-7, with 12 bases fitting TRBD2. The CDR3 spans 18 residues. The germline V gene encodes CDR1 SGHTA and CDR2 FQGNSA. With 2 bases clipped from V and 7 bases from J, the junction kept 15 bases outside the gene matches. CDR3: CASSLRRLAGGPVREQYF. DNA of the CDR3: TGTGCCAGCAGCTTACGTCGGCTAGCGGGAGGGCCGGTTCGGGAGCAGTACTTC.

This clone has a single count. The chain couples TRBV5-1 to TRBJ1-1; maybe TRBD1 (5 bases). Trimming pared 0 bases from V and 0 bases from J, leaving 12 bases between. This CDR3 spans 16 amino acids. Germline V gene data show CDR1 as SGHRS and CDR2 as YFSETQ. The CDR3 region has the DNA TGCGCCAGCAGCTTGGCGGGTGTAGGGGTGAACACTGAAGCTTTCTTT. Its translation is CASSLAGVGVNTEAFF.

V gene TRBV7-2 combines with J gene TRBJ2-3; 12 nucleotides match TRBD2. The CDR3 is 16 amino acids. Germline trimming cut 4 bases from V and 6 bases from J; bases unmatched to any gene: 8. CDR1 is SGHTA, CDR2 FQGNSA, per germline. In DNA form, the CDR3 reads TGTGCCAGCAGCTCTCGGACTAGCGGGACCGCGGATACGCAGTATTTT. Its protein is CASSSRTSGTADTQYF.

V usage is TRBV27 and J usage is TRBJ1-5; D gene unclear. The germline V gene encodes CDR1 MNHEY and CDR2 SMNVEV (reference sequence). CDR3 length: 13 residues. The V end lost 6 bases, the J end lost 10 bases, and 16 bases lay between the germline ends. CDR3 in amino acids: CASRNRASFPQHF. CDR3 nucleotides: TGTGCCAGCAGGAACCGGGCCTCTTTTCCCCAGCATTTT.

The V call is TRBV4-1, the J call TRBJ1-2; D may be TRBD1 (5 bases). Germline V gene sequence: CDR1 MGHRA, CDR2 YSYEKL. The CDR3 is 15 amino acids. Trimming took off 0 bases at V and 1 base at J, with 9 bases between the two ends. The CDR3 spells CASSQEGRVNYGYTF. CDR3 sequence (DNA): TGCGCCAGCAGCCAAGAGGGCAGGGTTAACTATGGCTACACCTTC.

The J gene is TRBJ1-5, the V gene TRBV18; tentatively, D is TRBD1 (6 bases). Trimming took off 3 bases at V and 2 bases at J, with 11 bases between the two ends. This CDR3 comprises 15 residues. Germline CDR1 reads KGHSH; CDR2 reads LQKENI. In DNA form, the CDR3 reads TGTGCCAGCTCACCGAAGGGGGTGGGCAATCAGCCCCAGCATTTT. Translated: CASSPKGVGNQPQHF.